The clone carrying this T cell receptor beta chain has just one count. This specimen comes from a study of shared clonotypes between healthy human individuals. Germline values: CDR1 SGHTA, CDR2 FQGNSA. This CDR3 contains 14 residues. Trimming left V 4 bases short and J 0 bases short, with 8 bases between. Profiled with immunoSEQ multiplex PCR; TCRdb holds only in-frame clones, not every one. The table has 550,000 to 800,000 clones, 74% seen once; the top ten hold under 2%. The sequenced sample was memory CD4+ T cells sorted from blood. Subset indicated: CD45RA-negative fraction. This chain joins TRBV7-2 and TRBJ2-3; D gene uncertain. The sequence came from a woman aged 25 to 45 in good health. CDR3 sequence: CASSSPSSTDTQYF. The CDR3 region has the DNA TGTGCCAGCAGCTCCCCGTCTAGCACAGATACGCAGTATTTT.